The source of this T cell receptor (beta chain) is a study of blood T cell repertoires in COVID-19. Clones were read by immunoSEQ multiplex PCR, and TCRdb kept only the in-frame ones, dropping some. This sample has around 170,000 clones, with roughly four fifths found just once. Germline V gene lookup returns CDR1 SGHKS and CDR2 YYEKEE (reference sequence). The CDR3 covers 15 residues. V was trimmed by 2 bases and J by 2 bases, leaving 10 bases between them. This clonotype was obtained from a man aged 45 to 65 who had recovered from COVID-19. V usage is TRBV5-5 and J usage is TRBJ2-2, with D maybe TRBD1 (6 bases). Sequenced sample: PBMCs or T cells enriched from blood (not recorded which). The CDR3 loop is CASSFGTQNTGELFF. For the CDR3, the DNA is TGTGCCAGCAGCTTCGGGACACAAAACACCGGGGAGCTGTTTTTT.